This record looks at one T cell receptor beta chain sequence and its context. The antigen remains unidentified. The data were taken from a study of CD8+ T cells in alopecia areata. CDR1 is SGHVS, CDR2 FNYEAQ, per germline. The trim removed 1 base at V and 3 bases at J, leaving 4 bases unmatched. The CDR3 extends over 15 amino acids. Whole-study results and caveats: Lesional tissue from the scalp (especially in alopecia totalis/universalis) showed higher clonality than normal scalp. Scalp clonality and expanded CD8+ clones among the top 100 showed significant decreases with tofacitinib.

Sequencing relied on a cDNA template that was reverse transcribed from extracted RNA. The protocol was immunoSEQ multiplex PCR, while the TCRdb copy is restricted to in-frame clones and leaves out a portion. The sample includes more than 100,000 clones, approximately 90% seen only once; the top ten take roughly 10%. Documented treatment: oral pan-JAK inhibitor, 5-10 mg twice daily. Those with alopecia areata gave lesional scalp punch biopsies and peripheral blood. V usage is TRBV7-6 and J usage is TRBJ2-7; 9 bases agree with TRBD2. This receptor was identified in a human donor with alopecia areata. Specimen: CD8+ T cells sorted from blood, collected between weeks 30 and 35, from a patient treated with tofacitinib. DNA of the CDR3: TGTGCCAGCAGCTTAGTGGGCGGGGGGGACTACGAGCAGTACTTC. The encoded protein is CASSLVGGGDYEQYF.